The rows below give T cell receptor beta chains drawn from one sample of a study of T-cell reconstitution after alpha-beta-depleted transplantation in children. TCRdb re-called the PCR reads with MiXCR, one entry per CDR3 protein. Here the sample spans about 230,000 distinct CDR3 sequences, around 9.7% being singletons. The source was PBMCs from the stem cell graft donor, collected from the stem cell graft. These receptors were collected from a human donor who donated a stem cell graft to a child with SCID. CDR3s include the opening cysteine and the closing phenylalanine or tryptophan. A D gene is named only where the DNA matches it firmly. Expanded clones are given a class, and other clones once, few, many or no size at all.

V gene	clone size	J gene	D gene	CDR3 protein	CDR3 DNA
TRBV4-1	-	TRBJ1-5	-	CASSTAFYQPQHF	TGCGCCAGCAGCACGGCGTTTTACCAGCCCCAGCATTTT
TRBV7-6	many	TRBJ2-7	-	CASSLDPQTYEQYF	TGTGCCAGCAGCTTAGATCCACAGACCTACGAGCAGTACTTC
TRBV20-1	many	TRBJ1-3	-	CSASRGPLSGNTIYF	TGCAGTGCTAGCAGGGGACCTCTCTCTGGAAACACCATATATTTT
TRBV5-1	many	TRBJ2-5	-	CASSPSSKETQYF	TGCGCCAGCAGCCCCTCCTCTAAGGAGACCCAGTACTTC
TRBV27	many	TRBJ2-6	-	CASRPTASGANVLTF	TGTGCCAGTCGGCCGACAGCCTCTGGGGCCAACGTCCTGACTTTC
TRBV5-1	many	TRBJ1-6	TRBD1	CASSLGAGTGSPLHF	TGCGCCAGCAGCTTGGGGGCCGGGACAGGGTCACCCCTCCACTTT
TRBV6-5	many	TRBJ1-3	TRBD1	CASSYARTGSGNTIYF	TGTGCCAGCAGTTACGCCCGGACAGGGTCTGGAAACACCATATATTTT
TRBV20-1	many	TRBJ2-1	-	CSAEPTSFRLYNEQFF	TGCAGTGCTGAACCGACTAGTTTCCGTCTCTACAATGAGCAGTTCTTC
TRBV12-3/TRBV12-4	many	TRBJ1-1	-	CASRKDQRGEAFF	TGTGCCAGCAGGAAAGACCAGCGGGGTGAAGCTTTCTTT
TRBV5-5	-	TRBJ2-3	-	CASSPASERFRDTQYF	TGTGCCAGCAGCCCCGCGTCAGAGCGGTTCCGTGATACGCAGTATTTT
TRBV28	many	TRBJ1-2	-	CASSPARAPANYGYTF	TGTGCCAGCAGTCCCGCCAGGGCGCCGGCTAACTATGGCTACACCTTC
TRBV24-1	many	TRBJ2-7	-	CATSENQDTYEQYF	TGTGCCACCAGTGAGAACCAGGACACCTACGAGCAGTACTTC